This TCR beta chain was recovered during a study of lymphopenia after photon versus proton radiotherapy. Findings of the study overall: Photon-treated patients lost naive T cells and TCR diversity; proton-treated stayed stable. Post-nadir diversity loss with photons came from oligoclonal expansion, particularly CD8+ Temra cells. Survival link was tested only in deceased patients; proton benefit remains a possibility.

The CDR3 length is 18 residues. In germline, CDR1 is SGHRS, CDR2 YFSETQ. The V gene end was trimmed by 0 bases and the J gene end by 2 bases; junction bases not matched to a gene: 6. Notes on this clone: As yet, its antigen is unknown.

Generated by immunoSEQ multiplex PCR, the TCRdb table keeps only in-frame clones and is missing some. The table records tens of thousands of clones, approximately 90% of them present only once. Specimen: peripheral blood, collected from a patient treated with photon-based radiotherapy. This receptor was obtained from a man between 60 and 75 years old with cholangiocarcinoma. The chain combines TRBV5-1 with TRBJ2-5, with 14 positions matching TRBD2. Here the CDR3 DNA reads TGCGCCAGCAGCTTGGCCGAGACTAGCGGGAGGGTTCAAGAGACCCAGTACTTC. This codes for CASSLAETSGRVQETQYF.